This TCR beta chain originates from a study of PD-L1 blockade in urothelial cancer. Across the whole study: Analysis of the blood was performed 3 weeks (second dose) and 6 weeks after treatment start. General observations from the study: Blood clones associated with the tumor expanded more at 3 weeks in durable-benefit patients.

The CDR3 has 15 residues. Germline V CDR1 and CDR2: SGHNT, YENEEA. V lost 5 bases and J lost 5; bases outside the gene matches: 6. Comment on this clone: What it binds is not known.

Time point defined: pretreatment peripheral blood. Clones were read by immunoSEQ multiplex PCR, and TCRdb kept only the in-frame ones, dropping some. The profile shows tens of thousands of clones, around 90% of them singletons. This clonotype was sampled from a woman aged 60-70 years with urothelial cancer. V is TRBV11-3 and J is TRBJ2-5; 12 nucleotides align to TRBD1. Sequences were derived from PBMCs, sampled around atezolizumab (anti-PD-L1) treatment. CDR3 DNA: TGTGCCAGCAGCGACGGGACAGGGGGCTCGGAGACCCAGTACTTC. This translates into CASSDGTGGSETQYF.